A single sample is the source of the 15 T cell receptor beta chains below, sequenced in a study of T-cell memory formation after mild COVID-19. Each CDR3 protein gets one entry after TCRdb re-called the 5' RACE reads with MiXCR. The repertoire includes about 190,000 distinct CDR3 sequences, around 19% of them detected once, and about 2.4% sits in the top ten. Sequenced: PBMCs or a T cell subset sorted from them (not recorded which). The source is an adult woman who had mild COVID-19 (a few samples of this study predate the infection). Cell type and time point are not known.

This clonotype was counted between two and nine times. This chain links TRBV4-2 with TRBJ2-1; D may be TRBD2 (6 bases). V gave up 8 bases and J gave up 10 bases, with 21 bases separating them. This CDR3 is built from 14 residues. The germline gives CDR1 LGHNA, CDR2 YNFKEQ. CDR3 nucleotide sequence: TGTGCCAGCCGGCTCCTCGGGAGCGGCGAAGAGCAGTTCTTC. It specifies CASRLLGSGEEQFF.

This clonotype appeared once. This rearrangement joins TRBV12-5 to TRBJ1-2; 10 bases fit TRBD1. CDR1 LGHNT and CDR2 FRNRAP come from the germline V gene. V trimming: 5 bases; J trimming: 8 bases; junction bases outside the gene matches: 11. CDR3 size: 15 residues. The CDR3 region is CASGPDGTGVGGYTF. The CDR3 DNA follows: TGTGCTAGTGGTCCCGATGGGACAGGGGTCGGGGGCTACACCTTC.

This clonotype has just a few counts. V is TRBV7-2 and J is TRBJ1-2; D may be TRBD1 (5 bases). Germline values: CDR1 SGHTA, CDR2 FQGNSA. Trimming removed 2 bases from V and 3 bases from J, with 7 bases in between. This CDR3 comprises 13 residues. The CDR3 sequence is CASSLQGYYGYTF. The CDR3 DNA sequence: TGTGCCAGCAGCTTACAGGGATACTATGGCTACACCTTC. The full variable domain, rest sourced from reference TRBV7-2 and TRBJ1-2, is GAGVSQSPSNKVTEKGKDVELRCDPISGHTALYWYRQSLGQGLEFLIYFQGNSAPDKSGLPSDRFSAERTGGSVSTLTIQRTQQEDSAVYLCASSLQGYYGYTFGSGTRLTVV.

The CDR3 sequence: CASSFRGEAFF. DNA for the CDR3: TGTGCCAGCAGTTTCAGGGGTGAAGCTTTCTTT. The chain is built from TRBV12-3 or TRBV12-4 and TRBJ1-1; possible D gene TRBD1, 6 bases. Deletions cut 3 bases from V and 7 bases from J, with 6 bases between. The CDR3 has 11 residues.

The table lists this clonotype with many counts. The chain has TRBV12-3 or TRBV12-4 and TRBJ2-2; D may be TRBD1 (6 bases). Between the trimmed V and J ends, which lost 11 bases and 5 bases, there was a span of 15 bases. CDR3 length: 13 amino acids. CDR3 in DNA: TGTGCCGGCCTAGTGGGGGCAACCGGGGAGCTGTTTTTT. Its protein product is CAGLVGATGELFF.

V is TRBV7-2 and J is TRBJ1-1; D is perhaps TRBD1 (5 bases). Trimming left V 6 bases short and J 2 bases short, with 10 bases between. The germline V gene has CDR1 SGHTA and CDR2 FQGNSA. The CDR3 totals 13 residues. The CDR3 coding sequence is TGTGCCAGCAGTTCATGGGGCAACACTGAAGCTTTCTTT. Its protein is CASSSWGNTEAFF.

This clonotype was detected a few times. V and J are TRBV4-3 and TRBJ2-1; 8 nucleotides line up with TRBD2. The CDR3 length is 16 residues. V trimming: 6 bases; J trimming: 7 bases; junction bases outside the gene matches: 14. The germline V gene has CDR1 LGHNA and CDR2 YSLEER. The CDR3 sequence is CASSPQGGLAGNEQFF. The CDR3 nucleotides are TGCGCCAGCAGTCCTCAAGGGGGTCTAGCGGGTAATGAGCAGTTCTTC.

This clonotype has more than one count but fewer than ten. The V and J genes are TRBV29-1 and TRBJ1-1; D might be TRBD1 (5 bases). The V and J ends lost 2 bases and 11 bases respectively, with 18 bases between them. CDR3 length equals 13 residues. Germline-derived CDR1 and CDR2 are SQVTM and ANQGSEA. CDR3: CSVESGWGTAAFF. The CDR3 region has the DNA TGCAGCGTTGAAAGCGGATGGGGGACGGCCGCTTTCTTT.

This clonotype was observed a few times. CDR3 coding DNA: TGCAGTGCTATTTGGTTGGAGACCCAGTACTTC. It translates to CSAIWLETQYF. The V and J genes are TRBV20-1 and TRBJ2-5; D is uncertain. The CDR3 extends over 11 amino acids. CDR1 and CDR2 (germline): DFQATT, SNEGSKA (reference sequence). V was trimmed by 4 bases and J by 5 bases, leaving 8 bases between them.

This chain uses TRBV20-1 with TRBJ1-1, with D possibly TRBD1 on 5 matching bases. Germline CDR1 reads DFQATT; CDR2 reads SNEGSKA (reference sequence). Trimming left V 3 bases short and J 7 bases short, with 18 bases between. The CDR3 has 14 residues. CDR3 residues: CSARDTQGRFEAFF. As DNA, the CDR3 is TGCAGTGCTAGGGACACCCAGGGTAGGTTTGAAGCTTTCTTT.

In its sample, this clonotype was seen many times. Written as DNA, the CDR3 is TGCAGCGTAGTCGGACAGAACACTGAAGCTTTCTTT. Amino acids: CSVVGQNTEAFF. This rearrangement joins TRBV29-1 to TRBJ1-1; D may be TRBD1 (5 bases). Germline V gene sequence: CDR1 SQVTM, CDR2 ANQGSEA. The CDR3 length is 12 residues. The V end was cut by 6 bases, the J end by 1 base, with 9 bases between.

The J gene is TRBJ2-3, the V gene TRBV9, with 7 bases aligning to TRBD2. This CDR3 is 15 amino acids long. Germline V lookup: CDR1 SGDLS, CDR2 YYNGEE. The J segment lost 0 bases and the V segment lost 3 bases, leaving 4 bases of the junction unmatched. CDR3 region: CASSASGTSTDTQYF. CDR3 bases: TGTGCCAGCAGCGCCAGCGGGACCAGCACAGATACGCAGTATTTT. Filled out from reference TRBV9 and TRBJ2-3, the complete variable domain reads DSGVTQTPKHLITATGQRVTLRCSPRSGDLSVYWYQQSLDQGLQFLIQYYNGEERAKGNILERFSAQQFPDLHSELNLSSLELGDSALYFCASSASGTSTDTQYFGPGTRLTVL.

This clonotype was counted only a few times. V usage is TRBV4-1 and J usage is TRBJ2-7; tentatively, D is TRBD1 (6 bases). Trimming took off 8 bases at V and 2 bases at J, with 16 bases between the two ends. This CDR3 comprises 14 residues. CDR1 and CDR2 from the germline V gene are MGHRA and YSYEKL. CDR3 DNA: TGCGCCAGCTCTGACCAGGGGTCGACCTACGAGCAGTACTTC. It encodes CASSDQGSTYEQYF.

The rearrangement uses TRBV7-2 and TRBJ2-7, with 15 nucleotides matching TRBD2. There are 16 residues in the CDR3. CDR1 and CDR2 from the germline V gene are SGHTA and FQGNSA. Germline trimming cut 5 bases from V and 4 bases from J; bases unmatched to any gene: 6. CDR3 sequence: CASSPRGTSGRYEQYF. CDR3 DNA sequence: TGTGCCAGCAGCCCCCGAGGGACTAGCGGGAGGTACGAGCAGTACTTC. The complete variable domain, with remaining parts taken from reference TRBV7-2 and TRBJ2-7, reads GAGVSQSPSNKVTEKGKDVELRCDPISGHTALYWYRQSLGQGLEFLIYFQGNSAPDKSGLPSDRFSAERTGGSVSTLTIQRTQQEDSAVYLCASSPRGTSGRYEQYFGPGTRLTVT.

This clonotype has a count of ten or more. The rearrangement joins TRBV7-2 to TRBJ2-7; 9 nucleotides align to TRBD2. The CDR3 extends over 13 amino acids. With V trimmed by 1 base and J by 10 bases, 5 bases remained unmatched. Germline V gene data show CDR1 as SGHTA and CDR2 as FQGNSA. CDR3 sequence reads: CASSLVGGRVQYF. The CDR3 DNA reads as TGTGCCAGCAGCTTAGTTGGCGGGAGGGTACAGTACTTC.